Each of the 11 T cell receptor beta chains below was sequenced from the same sample in a study of CD8 T cells in Susac syndrome. A quantity of about 0.5 to 1 ug RNA underwent reverse transcription using random hexamers. TCRdb reanalysed the immunoSEQ multiplex PCR reads using MiXCR and keeps one entry per CDR3 protein. Here the sample spans tens of thousands of distinct CDR3 sequences, approximately 95% being singletons. The source material was CD8+ T cells from PBMCs. These receptors all come from a human donor with multiple sclerosis.

The chain uses TRBV12-5 and TRBJ1-6, with D hard to call. Trimming cost V 1 base and J 6 bases, with 7 bases left between them. From germline, CDR1 is LGHNT and CDR2 FRNRAP. The CDR3 is made up of 14 amino acids. CDR3 nucleotides: TGTGCTAGTGGTTTGGGGGTTGGTAATTCACCCCTCCACTTT. Protein product: CASGLGVGNSPLHF.

This chain uses TRBV27 with TRBJ2-1, with 8 bases that match TRBD2. This CDR3 contains 18 residues. CDR1 is MNHEY and CDR2 is SMNVEV in the germline V gene (reference sequence). The V gene end was trimmed by 2 bases and the J gene end by 2 bases; junction bases not matched to a gene: 11. The CDR3 loop is CASSLRGGGTVTYNEQFF. CDR3 sequence (DNA): TGTGCCAGCAGTTTAAGGGGCGGGGGGACTGTTACCTACAATGAGCAGTTCTTC.

This chain joins TRBV30 and TRBJ2-2; TRBD1 is a possible D gene (5 bases). The V gene's germline CDR1 is GTSNPN and CDR2 SVGIG (reference sequence). CDR3 size: 13 residues. V lost 6 bases to trimming and J lost 1 base, with 9 bases between them. The CDR3 here is CACPDKNTGELFF. Here the CDR3 DNA reads TGTGCCTGCCCGGACAAGAACACCGGGGAGCTGTTTTTT.

The J gene is TRBJ1-2, the V gene TRBV14; TRBD1 might be the D (6 bases). Germline V gives CDR1 SGHDN, CDR2 FVKESK. Trimming left V 4 bases short and J 6 bases short, with 9 bases between. The CDR3 runs to 12 residues. The DNA for the CDR3 is TGTGCCAGCAGCCCCGGACAGAATGGCTACACCTTC. The encoded protein is CASSPGQNGYTF.

V is TRBV14 and J is TRBJ2-7; 9 bases align to TRBD1. The germline CDR1 and CDR2 sequences are SGHDN and FVKESK. The ends lost 2 bases at V and 2 bases at J; junction bases unmatched: 10. The CDR3 totals 17 residues. The CDR3 DNA reads as TGTGCCAGCAGCCAACTCGTCACAGGGGGCCCCACCTACGAGCAGTACTTC. Amino acids: CASSQLVTGGPTYEQYF.

The chain uses TRBV10-3 and TRBJ1-5; no firm D call. Germline CDR1 reads ENHRY; CDR2 reads SYGVKD. The CDR3 consists of 15 residues. The V end lost 0 bases, the J end lost 5 bases, and 11 bases lay between the germline ends. The CDR3 is CAISESELAHQPQHF. The CDR3 bases are TGTGCCATCAGTGAGTCGGAATTAGCACATCAGCCCCAGCATTTT.

V usage is TRBV7-9 and J usage is TRBJ2-7, with D unclear. Per germline, CDR1 SEHNR and CDR2 FQNEAQ (reference sequence). Between the trimmed V and J ends, which lost 5 bases and 5 bases, there was a span of 7 bases. CDR3 length equals 11 residues. CDR3 DNA: TGTGCCAGCAGCCAAAGGGACGAGCAGTACTTC. It translates to CASSQRDEQYF. The whole variable domain, remainder taken from reference TRBV7-9 and TRBJ2-7, is DTGVSQNPRHKITKRGQNVTFRCDPISEHNRLYWYRQTLGQGPEFLTYFQNEAQLEKSRLLSDRFSAERPKGSFSTLEIQRTEQGDSAMYLCASSQRDEQYFGPGTRLTVT.

This rearrangement joins TRBV25-1 to TRBJ2-7; 9 bases map to TRBD2. Looked up from germline, CDR1 is MGHDK and CDR2 is SYGVNS. The CDR3 has 13 amino acids. V lost 8 bases and J lost 5; bases outside the gene matches: 7. As DNA, the CDR3 is TGTGCCAGCTCCGCGGGGGGGCTGCACGAGCAGTACTTC. Encoded protein: CASSAGGLHEQYF.

The J gene is TRBJ2-2, the V gene TRBV27, with 9 bases matching TRBD2. CDR1 and CDR2 (germline): MNHEY, SMNVEV (reference sequence). The CDR3 extends over 20 amino acids. With 2 bases clipped from V and 2 bases from J, the junction kept 15 bases outside the gene matches. In DNA form, the CDR3 reads TGTGCCAGCAGTTTACAACTGGGGCTGGGCGGGAGGGGAAACACCGGGGAGCTGTTTTTT. It codes for CASSLQLGLGGRGNTGELFF.

The chain recombines TRBV27 with TRBJ2-1; possibly TRBD2 for D (5 bases). Trimming cost V 5 bases and J 8 bases, with 13 bases left between them. The CDR3 loop spans 13 amino acids. From germline, CDR1 is MNHEY and CDR2 SMNVEV (reference sequence). The CDR3 DNA sequence: TGTGCCAGCAGTCGCCGGACTTTTGATGAGCAGTTCTTC. This translates into CASSRRTFDEQFF.

The V call is TRBV7-2, the J call TRBJ1-2, with no clear D. Trimming removed 7 bases from V and 1 base from J, with 16 bases in between. The CDR3 contains 15 residues. The germline V gene encodes CDR1 SGHTA and CDR2 FQGNSA. CDR3 sequence (DNA): TGTGCCAGCACCACCTCGAGCCGGGGTAACTATGGCTACACCTTC. It encodes CASTTSSRGNYGYTF.